Here is one T cell receptor (beta chain) with its context. Its antigen is unidentified. TCR beta CDR3 regions were amplified from RNA transcripts. The primer set for the first-round RT-PCR of the TCR CDR3 was HTBI. A single record per CDR3 protein comes from TCRdb applying MiXCR to the multiplex PCR reads. The sample has a few hundred thousand distinct CDR3 sequences, around 16% seen once; the top ten hold 13% to 15%. This entry belongs to a study of T cells in Graves' hyperthyroidism and ophthalmopathy. Study conclusions and caveats: Among thyroid clonotypes expanded above 0.001, most also appeared in blood.

Patients were excluded because of uncontrolled infection, other autoimmune disease, pregnancy or lactation. Each diagnosis drew on symptoms, thyroxine, TRAb, thyroid ultrasound and orbital computed tomography findings. CDR3 length equals 16 residues. Germline trimming cut 7 bases from V and 7 bases from J; bases unmatched to any gene: 14. Germline V gives CDR1 LNHDA, CDR2 SQIVND (reference sequence). This rearrangement joins TRBV19 to TRBJ1-5, with TRBD1 matching 9 bases. The source of this sequence is a woman aged 18-35 years with Graves' hyperthyroidism. Sequencing was performed on blood. The CDR3 reads CASNTAQGARVQPQHF. In DNA form, the CDR3 reads TGTGCCAGTAACACAGCACAGGGGGCTCGTGTACAGCCCCAGCATTTT.